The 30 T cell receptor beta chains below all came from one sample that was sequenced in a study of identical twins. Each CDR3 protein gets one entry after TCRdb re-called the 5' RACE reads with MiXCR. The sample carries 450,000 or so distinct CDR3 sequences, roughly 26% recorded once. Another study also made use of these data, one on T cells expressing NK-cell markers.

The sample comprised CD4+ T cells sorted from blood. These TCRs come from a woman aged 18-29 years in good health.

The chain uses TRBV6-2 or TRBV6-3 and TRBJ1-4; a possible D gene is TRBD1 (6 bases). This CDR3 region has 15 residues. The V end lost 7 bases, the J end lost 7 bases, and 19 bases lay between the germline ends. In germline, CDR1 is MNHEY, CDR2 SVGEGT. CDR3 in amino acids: CASTHRGQPTEKLFF. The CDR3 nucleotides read TGTGCCAGCACCCATCGAGGACAGCCCACTGAAAAACTGTTTTTT.

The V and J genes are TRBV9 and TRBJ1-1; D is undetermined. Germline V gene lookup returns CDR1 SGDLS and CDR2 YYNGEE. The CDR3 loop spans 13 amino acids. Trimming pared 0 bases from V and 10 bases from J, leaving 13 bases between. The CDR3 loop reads CASSVERRTPAFF. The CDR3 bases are TGTGCCAGCAGCGTAGAACGGCGGACCCCAGCTTTCTTT.

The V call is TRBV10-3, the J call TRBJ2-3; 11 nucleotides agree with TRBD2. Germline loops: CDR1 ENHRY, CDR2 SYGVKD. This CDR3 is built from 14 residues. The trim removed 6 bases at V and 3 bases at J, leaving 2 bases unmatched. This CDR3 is CAIRTSGNTDTQYF. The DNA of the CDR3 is TGTGCCATCAGGACTAGCGGGAATACAGATACGCAGTATTTT.

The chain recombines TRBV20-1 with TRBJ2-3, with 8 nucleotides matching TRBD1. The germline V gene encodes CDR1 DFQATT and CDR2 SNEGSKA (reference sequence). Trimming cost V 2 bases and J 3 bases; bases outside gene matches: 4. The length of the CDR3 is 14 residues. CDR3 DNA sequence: TGCAGTGCTAGACCCAGGGGGCGTACAGATACGCAGTATTTT. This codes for CSARPRGRTDTQYF.

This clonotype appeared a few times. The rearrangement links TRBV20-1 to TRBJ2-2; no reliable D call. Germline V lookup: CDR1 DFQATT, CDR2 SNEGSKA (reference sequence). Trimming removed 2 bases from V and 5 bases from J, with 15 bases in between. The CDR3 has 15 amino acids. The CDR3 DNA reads TGCAGTGCTAGAAGGCCGGAGAGATGGACCGGGGAGCTGTTTTTT. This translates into CSARRPERWTGELFF.

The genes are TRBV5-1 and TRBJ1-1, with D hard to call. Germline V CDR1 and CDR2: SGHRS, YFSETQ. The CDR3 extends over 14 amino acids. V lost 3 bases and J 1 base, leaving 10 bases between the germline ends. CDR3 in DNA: TGCGCCAGCAGCTCAGCGGGATCGAACACTGAAGCTTTCTTT. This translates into CASSSAGSNTEAFF.

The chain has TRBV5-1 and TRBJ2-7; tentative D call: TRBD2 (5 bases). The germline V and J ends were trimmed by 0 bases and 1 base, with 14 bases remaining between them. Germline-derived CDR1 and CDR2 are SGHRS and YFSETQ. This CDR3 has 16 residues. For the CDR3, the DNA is TGCGCCAGCAGCTTGGCTGGAGGCCTATGGTCCTACGAGCAGTACTTC. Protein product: CASSLAGGLWSYEQYF.

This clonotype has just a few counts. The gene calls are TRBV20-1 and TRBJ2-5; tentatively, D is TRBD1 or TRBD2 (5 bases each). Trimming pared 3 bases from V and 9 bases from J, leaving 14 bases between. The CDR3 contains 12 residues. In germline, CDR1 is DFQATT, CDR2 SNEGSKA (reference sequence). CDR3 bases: TGCAGTGCTAGTTGGGACGCACGGTCCCAGTACTTC. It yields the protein CSASWDARSQYF.

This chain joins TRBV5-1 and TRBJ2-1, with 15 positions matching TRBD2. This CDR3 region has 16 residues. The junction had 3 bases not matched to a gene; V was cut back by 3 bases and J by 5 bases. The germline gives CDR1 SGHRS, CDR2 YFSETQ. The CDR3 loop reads CASSSRTSGRDNEQFF. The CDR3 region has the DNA TGCGCCAGCAGCTCCCGGACTAGCGGGAGGGACAATGAGCAGTTCTTC.

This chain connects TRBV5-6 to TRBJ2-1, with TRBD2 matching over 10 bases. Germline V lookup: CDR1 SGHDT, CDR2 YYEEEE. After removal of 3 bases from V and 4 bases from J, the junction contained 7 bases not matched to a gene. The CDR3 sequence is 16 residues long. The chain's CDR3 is CASSSRLAGHYNEQFF. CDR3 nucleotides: TGTGCCAGCAGCTCTCGACTAGCGGGTCATTACAATGAGCAGTTCTTC.

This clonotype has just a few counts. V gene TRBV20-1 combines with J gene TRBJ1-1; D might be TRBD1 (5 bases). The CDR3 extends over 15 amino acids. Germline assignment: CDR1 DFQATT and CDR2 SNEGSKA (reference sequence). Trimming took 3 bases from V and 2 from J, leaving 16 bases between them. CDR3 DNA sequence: TGCAGTGCTAGCAGCCCGGTCAGGGCTAACACTGAAGCTTTCTTT. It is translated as CSASSPVRANTEAFF.

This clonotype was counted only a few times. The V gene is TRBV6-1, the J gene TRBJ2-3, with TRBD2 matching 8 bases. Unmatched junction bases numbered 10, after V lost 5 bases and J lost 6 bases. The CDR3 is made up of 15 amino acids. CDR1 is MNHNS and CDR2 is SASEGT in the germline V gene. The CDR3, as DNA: TGTGCCAGCAGTCAATCTATAGCGGGATTCGATACGCAGTATTTT. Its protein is CASSQSIAGFDTQYF.

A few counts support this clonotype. This chain's CDR3 is CASSQGIQGQGKAFF. The CDR3 DNA follows: TGCGCCAGCAGCCAAGGAATACAGGGACAGGGGAAAGCTTTCTTT. The chain recombines TRBV4-1 with TRBJ1-1; 10 bases map to TRBD1. CDR1 and CDR2 (germline): MGHRA, YSYEKL. V was pared by 1 base and J by 9 bases, with 8 bases of the junction left unmatched. CDR3 length: 15 amino acids.

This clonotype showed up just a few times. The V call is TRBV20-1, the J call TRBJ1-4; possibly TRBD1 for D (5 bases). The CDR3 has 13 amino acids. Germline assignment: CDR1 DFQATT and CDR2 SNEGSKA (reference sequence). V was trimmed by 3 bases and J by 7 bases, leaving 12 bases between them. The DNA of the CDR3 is TGCAGTGCTAGGGAGGGGCACCGTGAAAAACTGTTTTTT. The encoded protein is CSAREGHREKLFF.

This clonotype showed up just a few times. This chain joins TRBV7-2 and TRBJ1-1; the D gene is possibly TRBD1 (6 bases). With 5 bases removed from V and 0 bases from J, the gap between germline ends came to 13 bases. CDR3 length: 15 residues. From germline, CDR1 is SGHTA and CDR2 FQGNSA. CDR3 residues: CASSRQTGLNTEAFF. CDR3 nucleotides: TGTGCCAGCAGCAGACAGACAGGACTGAACACTGAAGCTTTCTTT.

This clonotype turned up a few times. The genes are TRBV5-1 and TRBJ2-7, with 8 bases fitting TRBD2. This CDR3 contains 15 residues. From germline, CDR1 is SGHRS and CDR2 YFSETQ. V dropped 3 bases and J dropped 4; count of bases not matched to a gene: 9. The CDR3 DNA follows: TGCGCCAGCAGCTCACCGGGACTAGAAGGATACGAGCAGTACTTC. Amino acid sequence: CASSSPGLEGYEQYF.

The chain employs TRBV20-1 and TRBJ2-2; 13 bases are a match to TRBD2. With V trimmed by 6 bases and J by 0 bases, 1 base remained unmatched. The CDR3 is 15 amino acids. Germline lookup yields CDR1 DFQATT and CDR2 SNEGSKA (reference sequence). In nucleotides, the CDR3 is TGCAGTGCCGGGACTAGCGGGGCGAACACCGGGGAGCTGTTTTTT. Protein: CSAGTSGANTGELFF.

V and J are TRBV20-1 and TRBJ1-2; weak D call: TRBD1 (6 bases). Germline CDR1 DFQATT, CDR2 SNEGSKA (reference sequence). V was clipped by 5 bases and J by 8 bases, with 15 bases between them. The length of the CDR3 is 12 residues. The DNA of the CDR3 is TGCAGTGCTCTCGACAGGATGGAAGGCTACACCTTC. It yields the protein CSALDRMEGYTF.

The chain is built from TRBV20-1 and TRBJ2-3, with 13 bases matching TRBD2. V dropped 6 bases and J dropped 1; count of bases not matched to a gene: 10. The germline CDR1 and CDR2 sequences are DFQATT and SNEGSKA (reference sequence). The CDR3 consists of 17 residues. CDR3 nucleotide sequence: TGCAGTGCCGGAACTAGCGGGGGGGCCGGGGGCACAGATACGCAGTATTTT. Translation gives CSAGTSGGAGGTDTQYF.

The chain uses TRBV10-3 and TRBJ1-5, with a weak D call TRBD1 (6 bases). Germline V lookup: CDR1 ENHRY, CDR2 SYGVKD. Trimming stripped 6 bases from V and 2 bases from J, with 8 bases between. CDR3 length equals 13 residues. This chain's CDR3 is CAIRGAGNQPQHF. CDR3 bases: TGTGCCATCAGGGGGGCGGGCAATCAGCCCCAGCATTTT.

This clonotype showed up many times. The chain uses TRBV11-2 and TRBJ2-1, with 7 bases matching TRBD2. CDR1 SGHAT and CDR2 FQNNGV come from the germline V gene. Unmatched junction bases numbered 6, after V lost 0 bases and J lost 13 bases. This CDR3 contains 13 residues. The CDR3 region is CASSLEPSGVQFF. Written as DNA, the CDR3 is TGTGCCAGCAGCTTAGAGCCCAGCGGGGTACAGTTCTTC.

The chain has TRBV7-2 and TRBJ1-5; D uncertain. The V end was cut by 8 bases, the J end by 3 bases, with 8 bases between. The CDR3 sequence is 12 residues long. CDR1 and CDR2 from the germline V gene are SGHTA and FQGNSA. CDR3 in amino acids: CASGQFNQPQHF. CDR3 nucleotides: TGTGCCAGCGGGCAGTTCAATCAGCCCCAGCATTTT. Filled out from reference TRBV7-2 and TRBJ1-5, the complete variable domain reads GAGVSQSPSNKVTEKGKDVELRCDPISGHTALYWYRQSLGQGLEFLIYFQGNSAPDKSGLPSDRFSAERTGGSVSTLTIQRTQQEDSAVYLCASGQFNQPQHFGDGTRLSIL.

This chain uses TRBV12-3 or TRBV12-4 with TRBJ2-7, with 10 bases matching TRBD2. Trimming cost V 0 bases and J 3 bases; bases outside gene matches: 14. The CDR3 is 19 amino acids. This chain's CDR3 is CASSLARRGLAGGLYEQYF. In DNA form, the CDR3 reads TGTGCCAGCAGTTTAGCGCGCAGGGGGTTAGCGGGGGGACTCTACGAGCAGTACTTC.

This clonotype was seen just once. The CDR3 nucleotides are TGCGCCAGCAGCTTGGAGGTTGTCGGGCAGACCTACGGCTACACCTTC. Encoded protein: CASSLEVVGQTYGYTF. The V call is TRBV5-1, the J call TRBJ1-2; D not resolved. V lost 0 bases and J 8 bases, leaving 20 bases between the germline ends. Germline CDR1 is SGHRS and CDR2 is YFSETQ. The CDR3 covers 16 residues.

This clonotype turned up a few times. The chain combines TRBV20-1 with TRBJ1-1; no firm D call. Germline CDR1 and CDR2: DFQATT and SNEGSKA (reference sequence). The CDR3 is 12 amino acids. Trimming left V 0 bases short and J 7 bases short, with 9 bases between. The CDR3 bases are TGCAGTGCTAGAGAACGGTTGTTTGAAGCTTTCTTT. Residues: CSARERLFEAFF.

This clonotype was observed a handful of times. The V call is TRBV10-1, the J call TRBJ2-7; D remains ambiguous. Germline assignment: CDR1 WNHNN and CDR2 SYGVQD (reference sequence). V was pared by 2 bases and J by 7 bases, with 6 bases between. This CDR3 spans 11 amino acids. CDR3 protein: CASSEGWEQYF. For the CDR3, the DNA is TGCGCCAGCAGTGAGGGATGGGAGCAGTACTTC.

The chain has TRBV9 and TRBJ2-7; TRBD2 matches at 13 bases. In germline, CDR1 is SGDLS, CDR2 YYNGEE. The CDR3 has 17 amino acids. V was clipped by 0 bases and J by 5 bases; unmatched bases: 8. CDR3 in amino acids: CASSVGRTSGSSDEQYF. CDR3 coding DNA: TGTGCCAGCAGCGTAGGCAGGACTAGCGGGAGTTCCGACGAGCAGTACTTC.

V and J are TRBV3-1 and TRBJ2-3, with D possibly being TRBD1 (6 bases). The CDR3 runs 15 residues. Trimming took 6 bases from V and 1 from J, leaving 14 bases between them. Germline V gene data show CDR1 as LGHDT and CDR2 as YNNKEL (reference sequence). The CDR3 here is CASSSPGHRTDTQYF. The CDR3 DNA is TGTGCCAGCAGTTCCCCGGGACATCGCACAGATACGCAGTATTTT.

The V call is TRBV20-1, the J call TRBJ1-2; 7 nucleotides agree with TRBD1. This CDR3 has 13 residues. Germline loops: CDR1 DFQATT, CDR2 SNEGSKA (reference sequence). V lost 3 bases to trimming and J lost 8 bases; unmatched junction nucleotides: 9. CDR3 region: CSASHDRDRGYTF. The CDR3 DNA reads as TGCAGTGCTAGTCACGACAGGGATAGGGGCTACACCTTC.

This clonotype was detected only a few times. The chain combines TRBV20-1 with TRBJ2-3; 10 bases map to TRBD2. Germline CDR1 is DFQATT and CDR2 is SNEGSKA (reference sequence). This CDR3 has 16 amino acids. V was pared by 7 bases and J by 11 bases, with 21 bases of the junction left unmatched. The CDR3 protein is CSVPRRGAGGPRVQYF. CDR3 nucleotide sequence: TGCAGTGTTCCTCGGCGGGGAGCGGGAGGGCCGAGGGTGCAGTATTTT.